This T cell receptor (beta chain) came from a study of shared clonotypes between healthy human individuals. Study-level points and caveats: Against clonotypes common to all four donors, non-shared ones had lower generation probabilities.

Participating donors were healthy, HIV-negative adults free of recent acute infections or vaccinations. About this clone itself: The antigen remains unidentified.

It was across several immunoSEQ plates that each subset's genomic DNA was evenly split. Method: immunoSEQ multiplex PCR; TCRdb's copy keeps in-frame clones and lacks some. The top ten clones hold 0.32% of a sample with roughly 410,000 clones, 90% to 97% of them seen once. The CDR3 covers 16 residues. The V end was cut by 3 bases, the J end by 1 base, with 15 bases between. CDR1 is SGHKS and CDR2 is YYEKEE in the germline V gene (reference sequence). This sequence joins TRBV5-5 and TRBJ2-3; tentatively, D is TRBD1 or TRBD2 (5 bases each). The receptor was isolated from a young man in good health. Sequencing input: memory CD8+ T cells sorted from blood. Regarding subset: CD45RO+ cells pooled with CCR7-negative TemRA cells. The CDR3 DNA follows: TGTGCCAGCAGCTACCCGGGACCCGCCGGCACAGATACGCAGTATTTT. As protein: CASSYPGPAGTDTQYF.